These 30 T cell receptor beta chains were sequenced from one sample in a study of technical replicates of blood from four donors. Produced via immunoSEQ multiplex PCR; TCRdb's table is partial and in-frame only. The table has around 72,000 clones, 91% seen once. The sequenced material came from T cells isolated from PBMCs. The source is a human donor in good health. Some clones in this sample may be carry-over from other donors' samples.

This CDR3 is CASSFQGAETQYF. Written as DNA, the CDR3 is TGTGCCAGCAGTTTTCAGGGGGCAGAGACCCAGTACTTC. The chain links TRBV28 to TRBJ2-5; 8 nucleotides match TRBD1. CDR1 MDHEN and CDR2 SYDVKM come from the germline V gene. V lost 3 bases, J lost 4 bases, and 1 base stayed unmatched. CDR3 length: 13 amino acids.

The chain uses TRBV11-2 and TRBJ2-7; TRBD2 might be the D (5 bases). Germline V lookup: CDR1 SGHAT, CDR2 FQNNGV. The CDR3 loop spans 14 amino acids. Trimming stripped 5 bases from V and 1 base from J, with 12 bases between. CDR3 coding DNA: TGTGCCAGCAGCCTCGTCCGGGGATCCTACGAGCAGTACTTC. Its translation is CASSLVRGSYEQYF. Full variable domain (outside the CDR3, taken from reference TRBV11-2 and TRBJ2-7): EAGVAQSPRYKIIEKRQSVAFWCNPISGHATLYWYQQILGQGPKLLIQFQNNGVVDDSQLPKDRFSAERLKGVDSTLKIQPAKLEDSAVYLCASSLVRGSYEQYFGPGTRLTVT.

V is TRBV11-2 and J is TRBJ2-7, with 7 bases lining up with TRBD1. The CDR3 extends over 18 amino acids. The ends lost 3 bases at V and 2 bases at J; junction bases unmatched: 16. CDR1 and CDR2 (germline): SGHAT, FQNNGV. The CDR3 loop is CASSFSPRTGVWAYEQYF. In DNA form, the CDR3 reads TGTGCCAGCAGCTTCTCTCCCCGAACAGGGGTTTGGGCCTACGAGCAGTACTTC.

The CDR3 nucleotides are TGTGCCGGGGGACAGGGAGCGTCCACCGGGGAGCTGTTTTTT. It is translated as CAGGQGASTGELFF. The V call is TRBV6-5, the J call TRBJ2-2; 9 bases align to TRBD1. J was trimmed by 4 bases and V by 11 bases; bases with no gene match: 8. This CDR3 spans 14 amino acids. CDR1 is MNHEY and CDR2 is SVGAGI in the germline V gene.

The CDR3 nucleotides read TGCGCCAGCAGTGAGTCGAGAGGGGGTGGCTACACCTTC. This encodes CASSESRGGGYTF. The chain uses TRBV10-2 and TRBJ1-2; tentative D call: TRBD1 (6 bases). Between the trimmed V and J ends, which lost 0 bases and 7 bases, there was a span of 9 bases. The CDR3 loop spans 13 amino acids. Per germline, CDR1 WSHSY and CDR2 SAAADI.

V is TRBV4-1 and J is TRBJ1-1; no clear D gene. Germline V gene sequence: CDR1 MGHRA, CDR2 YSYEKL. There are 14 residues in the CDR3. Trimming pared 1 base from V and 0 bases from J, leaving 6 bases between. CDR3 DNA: TGCGCCAGCAGCCAAGCGGGGTTGAACACTGAAGCTTTCTTT. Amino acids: CASSQAGLNTEAFF.

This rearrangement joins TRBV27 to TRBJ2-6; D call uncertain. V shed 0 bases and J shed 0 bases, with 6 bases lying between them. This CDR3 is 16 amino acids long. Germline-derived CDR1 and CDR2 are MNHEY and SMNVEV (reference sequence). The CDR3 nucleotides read TGTGCCAGCAGTTTATCTGGCCTCTCTGGGGCCAACGTCCTGACTTTC. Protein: CASSLSGLSGANVLTF. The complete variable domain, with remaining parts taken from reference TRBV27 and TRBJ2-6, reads EAQVTQNPRYLITVTGKKLTVTCSQNMNHEYMSWYRQDPGLGLRQIYYSMNVEVTDKGDVPEGYKVSRKEKRNFPLILESPSPNQTSLYFCASSLSGLSGANVLTFGAGSRLTVL.

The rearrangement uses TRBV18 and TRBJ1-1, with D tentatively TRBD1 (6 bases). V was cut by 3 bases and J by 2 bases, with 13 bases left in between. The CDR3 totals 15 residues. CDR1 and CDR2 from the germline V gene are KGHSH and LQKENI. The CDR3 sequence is CASSPRQAVNTEAFF. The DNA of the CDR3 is TGTGCCAGCTCACCCAGACAGGCTGTCAACACTGAAGCTTTCTTT. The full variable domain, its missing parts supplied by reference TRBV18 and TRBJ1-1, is NAGVMQNPRHLVRRRGQEARLRCSPMKGHSHVYWYRQLPEEGLKFMVYLQKENIIDESGMPKERFSAEFPKEGPSILRIQQVVRGDSAAYFCASSPRQAVNTEAFFGQGTRLTVV.

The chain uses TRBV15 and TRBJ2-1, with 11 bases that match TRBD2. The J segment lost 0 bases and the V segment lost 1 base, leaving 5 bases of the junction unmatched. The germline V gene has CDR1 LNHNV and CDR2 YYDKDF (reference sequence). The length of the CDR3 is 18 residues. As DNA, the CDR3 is TGTGCCACCAGCAGAGTAAGGCTAGCGGGGGGCTCCTACAATGAGCAGTTCTTC. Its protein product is CATSRVRLAGGSYNEQFF.

The chain's CDR3 is CASSQVVGTVYEQYF. CDR3 DNA: TGCGCCAGCAGCCAAGTCGTGGGGACAGTCTACGAGCAGTACTTC. This chain uses TRBV4-1 with TRBJ2-7, with 7 bases matching TRBD1. V lost 1 base and J lost 3; bases outside the gene matches: 6. Germline V gives CDR1 MGHRA, CDR2 YSYEKL. The CDR3 length is 15 residues.

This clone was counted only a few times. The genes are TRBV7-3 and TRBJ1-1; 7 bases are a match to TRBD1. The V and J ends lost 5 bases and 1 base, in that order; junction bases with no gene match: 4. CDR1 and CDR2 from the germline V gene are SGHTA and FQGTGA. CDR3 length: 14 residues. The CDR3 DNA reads TGTGCCAGCAGCCCAGGGGGAACGAACACTGAAGCTTTCTTT. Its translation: CASSPGGTNTEAFF.

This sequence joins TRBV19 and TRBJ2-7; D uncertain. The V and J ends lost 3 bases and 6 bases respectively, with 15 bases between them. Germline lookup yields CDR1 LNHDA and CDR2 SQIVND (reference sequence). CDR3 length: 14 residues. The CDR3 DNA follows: TGTGCCAGTAGTATGTTTGGAGTTTCGTCCGAGCAGTACTTC. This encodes CASSMFGVSSEQYF.

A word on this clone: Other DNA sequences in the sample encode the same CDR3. The CDR3 loop is CASSLELAAGELFF. The CDR3 DNA reads as TGTGCCAGCAGCTTAGAGCTAGCAGCCGGGGAGCTGTTTTTT. The chain employs TRBV11-2 and TRBJ2-2; a weak D match, TRBD2 (5 bases). Germline loops: CDR1 SGHAT, CDR2 FQNNGV. V was pared by 0 bases and J by 6 bases, with 8 bases between. The CDR3 length is 14 residues.

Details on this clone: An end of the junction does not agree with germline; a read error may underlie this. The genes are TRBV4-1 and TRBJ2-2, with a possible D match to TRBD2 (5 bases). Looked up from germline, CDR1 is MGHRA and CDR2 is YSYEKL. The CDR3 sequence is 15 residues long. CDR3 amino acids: CASSQGLMNAGELFF. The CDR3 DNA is TGCGCCAGCAGCCAAGGACTAATGAACGCCGGGGAGCTGTTTTTT.

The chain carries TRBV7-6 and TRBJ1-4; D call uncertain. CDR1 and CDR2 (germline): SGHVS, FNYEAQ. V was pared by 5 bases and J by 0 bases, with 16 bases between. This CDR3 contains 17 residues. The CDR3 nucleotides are TGTGCCAGCAGCCCGATCCTAACCCGTGCAACTAATGAAAAACTGTTTTTT. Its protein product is CASSPILTRATNEKLFF.

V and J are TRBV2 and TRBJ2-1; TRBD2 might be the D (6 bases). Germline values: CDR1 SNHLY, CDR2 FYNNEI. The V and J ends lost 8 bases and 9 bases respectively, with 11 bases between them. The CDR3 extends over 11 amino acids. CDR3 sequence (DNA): TGTGCCAGCGGGCAACTAGCTGAGCAGTTCTTC. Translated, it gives CASGQLAEQFF.

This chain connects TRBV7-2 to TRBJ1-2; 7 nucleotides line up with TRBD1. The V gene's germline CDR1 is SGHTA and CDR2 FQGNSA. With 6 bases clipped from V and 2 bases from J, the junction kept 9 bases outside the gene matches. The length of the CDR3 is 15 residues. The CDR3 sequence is CASRAPGQTNYGYTF. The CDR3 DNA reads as TGTGCCAGCAGGGCCCCGGGACAGACCAACTATGGCTACACCTTC. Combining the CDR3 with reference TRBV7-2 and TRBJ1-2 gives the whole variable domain GAGVSQSPSNKVTEKGKDVELRCDPISGHTALYWYRQSLGQGLEFLIYFQGNSAPDKSGLPSDRFSAERTGGSVSTLTIQRTQQEDSAVYLCASRAPGQTNYGYTFGSGTRLTVV.

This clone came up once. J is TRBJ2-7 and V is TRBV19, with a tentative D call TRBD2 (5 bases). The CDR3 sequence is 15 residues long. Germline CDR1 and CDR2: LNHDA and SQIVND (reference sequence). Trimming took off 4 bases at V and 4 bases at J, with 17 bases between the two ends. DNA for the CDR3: TGTGCCAGTAGTACCTCCGTGGGCGGAGGATACGAGCAGTACTTC. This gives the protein CASSTSVGGGYEQYF.

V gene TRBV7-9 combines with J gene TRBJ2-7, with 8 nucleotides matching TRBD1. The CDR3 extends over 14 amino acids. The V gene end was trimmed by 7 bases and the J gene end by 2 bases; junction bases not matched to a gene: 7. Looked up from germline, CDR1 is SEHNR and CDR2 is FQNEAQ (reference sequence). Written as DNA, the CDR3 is TGTGCCAGCACCTGGACAGGGCTCCCCTACGAGCAGTACTTC. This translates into CASTWTGLPYEQYF.

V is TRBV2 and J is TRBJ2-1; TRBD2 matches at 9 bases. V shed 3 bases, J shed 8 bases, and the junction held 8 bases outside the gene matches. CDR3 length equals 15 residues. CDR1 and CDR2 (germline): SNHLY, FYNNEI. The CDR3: CASSEDRAGGYEQFF. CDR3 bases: TGTGCCAGCAGTGAGGATCGAGCGGGAGGCTATGAGCAGTTCTTC.

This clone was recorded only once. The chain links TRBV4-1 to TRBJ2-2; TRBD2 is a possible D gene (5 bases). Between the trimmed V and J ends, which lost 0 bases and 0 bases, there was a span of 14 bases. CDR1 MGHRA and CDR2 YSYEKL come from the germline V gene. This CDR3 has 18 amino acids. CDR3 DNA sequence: TGCGCCAGCAGCCAAGAAAGAGTTAGACTAACGAACACCGGGGAGCTGTTTTTT. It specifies CASSQERVRLTNTGELFF.

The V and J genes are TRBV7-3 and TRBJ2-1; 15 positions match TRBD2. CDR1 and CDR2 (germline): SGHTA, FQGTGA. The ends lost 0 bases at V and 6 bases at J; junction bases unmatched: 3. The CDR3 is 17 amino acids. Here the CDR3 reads CASSLTGTSGGTNEQFF. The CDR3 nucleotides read TGTGCCAGCAGCTTAACGGGGACTAGCGGGGGGACCAATGAGCAGTTCTTC.

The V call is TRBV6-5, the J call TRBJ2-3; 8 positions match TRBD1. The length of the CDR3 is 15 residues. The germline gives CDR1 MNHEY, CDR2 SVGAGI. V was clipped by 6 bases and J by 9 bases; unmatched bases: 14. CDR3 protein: CASRSGTGPLRTQYF. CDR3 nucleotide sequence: TGTGCCAGCAGATCCGGGACAGGACCCCTTAGGACGCAGTATTTT.

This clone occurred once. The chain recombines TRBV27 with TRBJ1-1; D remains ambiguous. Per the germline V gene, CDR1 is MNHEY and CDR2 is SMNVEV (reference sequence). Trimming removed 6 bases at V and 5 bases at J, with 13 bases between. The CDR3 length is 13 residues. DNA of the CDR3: TGTGCCAGCAGCCCGCCCCCGGGGACTGAAGCTTTCTTT. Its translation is CASSPPPGTEAFF.

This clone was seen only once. CDR3: CASRRVLTAQYF. In DNA, the CDR3 is TGTGCCAGCAGGAGAGTACTTACCGCGCAGTACTTC. The chain employs TRBV2 and TRBJ2-7; D unclear. Trimming took 6 bases from V and 9 from J, leaving 15 bases between them. CDR3 length: 12 residues. Germline loops: CDR1 SNHLY, CDR2 FYNNEI.

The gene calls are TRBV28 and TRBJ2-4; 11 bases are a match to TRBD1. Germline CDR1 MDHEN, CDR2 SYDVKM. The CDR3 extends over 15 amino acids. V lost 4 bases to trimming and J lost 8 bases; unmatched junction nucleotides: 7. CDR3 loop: CASSSDRGLWDIQYF. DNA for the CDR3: TGTGCCAGCAGTTCGGACAGGGGGCTGTGGGACATTCAGTACTTC.

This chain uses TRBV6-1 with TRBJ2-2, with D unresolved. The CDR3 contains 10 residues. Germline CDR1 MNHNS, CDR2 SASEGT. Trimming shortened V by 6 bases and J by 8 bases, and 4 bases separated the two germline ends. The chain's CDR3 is CASREGELFF. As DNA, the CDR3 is TGTGCCAGCAGGGAGGGGGAGCTGTTTTTT.

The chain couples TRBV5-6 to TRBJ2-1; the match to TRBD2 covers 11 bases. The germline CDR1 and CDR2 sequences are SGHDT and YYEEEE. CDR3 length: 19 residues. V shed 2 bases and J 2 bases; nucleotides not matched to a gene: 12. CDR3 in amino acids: CASSFPASGRRRTYNEQFF. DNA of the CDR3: TGTGCCAGCAGCTTTCCGGCTAGCGGGAGGAGAAGGACCTACAATGAGCAGTTCTTC.

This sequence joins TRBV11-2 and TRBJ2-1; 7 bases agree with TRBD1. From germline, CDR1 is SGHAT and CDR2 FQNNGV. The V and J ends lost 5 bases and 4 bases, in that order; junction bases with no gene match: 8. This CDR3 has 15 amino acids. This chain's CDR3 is CASSLWGTVYNEQFF. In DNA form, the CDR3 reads TGTGCCAGCAGCCTATGGGGGACAGTATACAATGAGCAGTTCTTC.

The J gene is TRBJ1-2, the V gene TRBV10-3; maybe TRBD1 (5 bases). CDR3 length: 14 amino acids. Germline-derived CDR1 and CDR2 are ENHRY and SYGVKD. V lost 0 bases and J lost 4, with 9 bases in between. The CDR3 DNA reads TGTGCCATCAGTGAGTCGACAGCGAGCTATGGCTACACCTTC. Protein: CAISESTASYGYTF.